These 27 T cell receptor beta chains originate from one sample sequenced in a study of T-cell reconstitution after alpha-beta-depleted transplantation in children. Unique molecular identifiers were used to barcode this TCRbeta library. TCRdb recomputed calls from the PCR reads with MiXCR, one row per CDR3 protein. The data show about 15,000 distinct CDR3 sequences, approximately 5.5% seen once. The specimen was PBMCs, collected before TCRalphabeta/CD19-depleted stem cell transplant. These receptors originate from a boy aged 5-17 years with acute lymphoblastic leukemia, due to receive a stem cell transplant.

Judged by abundance, this clonotype is medium-sized. The chain employs TRBV15 and TRBJ2-5; no clear D. Germline-derived CDR1 and CDR2 are LNHNV and YYDKDF (reference sequence). The CDR3 is 12 amino acids. Between the trimmed V and J ends, which lost 1 base and 5 bases, there was a span of 5 bases. CDR3 in DNA: TGTGCCACCAGCAGAGGAGATGAGACCCAGTACTTC. Protein product: CATSRGDETQYF.

By frequency in the sample, this clonotype is medium-sized. V usage is TRBV2 and J usage is TRBJ2-1, with 10 bases that match TRBD1. V trimming: 8 bases; J trimming: 8 bases; junction bases outside the gene matches: 12. The germline V gene encodes CDR1 SNHLY and CDR2 FYNNEI. The CDR3 is made up of 15 amino acids. The CDR3 loop reads CASRYQGQGYDEQFF. The CDR3 DNA is TGTGCCAGCCGTTATCAGGGACAGGGGTACGATGAGCAGTTCTTC.

This chain uses TRBV19 with TRBJ2-1; 7 positions match TRBD2. Germline lookup yields CDR1 LNHDA and CDR2 SQIVND (reference sequence). This CDR3 comprises 13 residues. J gave up 7 bases and V 3 bases, and 3 bases lay outside the gene matches. Here the CDR3 DNA reads TGTGCCAGTAGTATCGTTAGCGGGAATGAGCAGTTCTTC. This translates into CASSIVSGNEQFF. Full variable domain (outside the CDR3, taken from reference TRBV19 and TRBJ2-1): DGGITQSPKYLFRKEGQNVTLSCEQNLNHDAMYWYRQDPGQGLRLIYYSQIVNDFQKGDIAEGYSVSREKKESFPLTVTSAQKNPTAFYLCASSIVSGNEQFFGPGTRLTVL.

This clonotype was seen ten or more times. This chain joins TRBV25-1 and TRBJ2-7; D may match TRBD1 or TRBD2 (5 bases each). V was pared by 4 bases and J by 6 bases, with 16 bases between. Germline lookup yields CDR1 MGHDK and CDR2 SYGVNS. The length of the CDR3 is 14 residues. The CDR3 protein is CASSAGGGLPEQYF. CDR3 bases: TGTGCCAGCAGTGCTGGGGGTGGACTCCCCGAGCAGTACTTC.

This clonotype appeared many times. This chain uses TRBV18 with TRBJ2-1; the D gene is possibly TRBD1 (5 bases). Trimming shortened V by 0 bases and J by 4 bases, and 10 bases separated the two germline ends. The CDR3 contains 15 residues. Looked up from germline, CDR1 is KGHSH and CDR2 is LQKENI. CDR3 DNA sequence: TGTGCCAGCTCACCACCGACCCGACAGTACAATGAGCAGTTCTTC. Translating it yields CASSPPTRQYNEQFF.

There are many counts of this clonotype. The genes are TRBV4-2 and TRBJ2-1; 8 bases align to TRBD1. Germline lookup yields CDR1 LGHNA and CDR2 YNFKEQ. This CDR3 contains 14 residues. The V gene end was trimmed by 4 bases and the J gene end by 7 bases; junction bases not matched to a gene: 6. CDR3 protein: CASSPTGDGNEQFF. Written as DNA, the CDR3 is TGTGCCAGCAGCCCGACAGGGGATGGGAATGAGCAGTTCTTC.

Many counts were recorded for this clonotype. The CDR3 DNA sequence: TGTGCCAGCAGTTCCAACCCCGGGACCGTTAAGGTGAACACTGAAGCTTTCTTT. Translation: CASSSNPGTVKVNTEAFF. J is TRBJ1-1 and V is TRBV28; perhaps TRBD1 as D (5 bases). CDR3 length: 18 residues. Trimming removed 4 bases from V and 0 bases from J, with 21 bases in between. Germline values: CDR1 MDHEN, CDR2 SYDVKM.

This clonotype was counted ten times or more. V is TRBV6-5 and J is TRBJ1-2; no clear D gene. This CDR3 comprises 13 residues. The V and J ends lost 0 bases and 5 bases respectively, with 7 bases between them. From germline, CDR1 is MNHEY and CDR2 SVGAGI. The CDR3 bases are TGTGCCAGCAGTTACTCCGCGGATTATGGCTACACCTTC. The encoded protein is CASSYSADYGYTF.

This clonotype was observed at least ten times. The chain uses TRBV2 and TRBJ2-7; 9 bases line up with TRBD2. With V trimmed by 0 bases and J by 6 bases, 3 bases remained unmatched. The CDR3 has 14 amino acids. Germline V CDR1 and CDR2: SNHLY, FYNNEI. The CDR3 sequence is CASSEARGGLEQYF. CDR3 coding DNA: TGTGCCAGCAGTGAAGCGCGGGGGGGCCTCGAGCAGTACTTC.

Comments on this clonotype: The junction shows a germline mismatch at one end, possibly a read error. The rearrangement uses TRBV6-1 and TRBJ2-6; TRBD1 matches at 7 bases. The V gene's germline CDR1 is MNHNS and CDR2 SASEGT. This CDR3 has 16 amino acids. The chain's CDR3 is CASSATGLIGANVLTF. In DNA form, the CDR3 reads TGTGCCAGCAGTGCGACAGGGTTAATTGGGGCGAACGTCCTGACTTTC.

There are many counts of this clonotype. The chain is built from TRBV7-8 and TRBJ1-5, with a weak D call TRBD1 (5 bases). The CDR3 loop spans 15 amino acids. The V gene lost 5 bases and the J gene lost 11 bases, with 22 bases spanning the gap. The germline gives CDR1 SGHVS, CDR2 FQNEAQ. CDR3 DNA: TGTGCCAGCAGCCACCGAGGGGTGGGTTTTGGGGCCCAGCATTTT. It codes for CASSHRGVGFGAQHF.

This clonotype was observed at least ten times. The chain recombines TRBV4-3 with TRBJ2-7; D perhaps matches TRBD1 (6 bases). The ends were cut back, 2 bases at V and 2 bases at J, with 13 bases in the middle. The length of the CDR3 is 15 residues. The germline CDR1 and CDR2 sequences are LGHNA and YSLEER. The CDR3 coding sequence is TGCGCCAGCAGCCAAAGGATGGGGGCCCCCTACGAGCAGTACTTC. Protein: CASSQRMGAPYEQYF.

This clonotype was seen repeatedly, ten times or more. This rearrangement joins TRBV20-1 to TRBJ2-5, with D uncertain. Germline lookup yields CDR1 DFQATT and CDR2 SNEGSKA (reference sequence). The CDR3 runs to 10 residues. Trimming left V 6 bases short and J 5 bases short, with 7 bases between. CDR3 in amino acids: CSAARETQYF. The CDR3 DNA sequence: TGCAGTGCCGCCCGCGAGACCCAGTACTTC.

By share, this clonotype ranks as medium-sized. The rearrangement joins TRBV20-1 to TRBJ2-7; no definite D call. The germline V and J ends were trimmed by 2 bases and 1 base, with 15 bases remaining between them. This CDR3 contains 15 residues. Looked up from germline, CDR1 is DFQATT and CDR2 is SNEGSKA (reference sequence). The CDR3 sequence is CSARSWSSYSYEQYF. The CDR3 nucleotides read TGCAGTGCTAGATCTTGGTCCTCCTATTCCTACGAGCAGTACTTC.

This clonotype is labeled as medium-sized. The chain employs TRBV5-1 and TRBJ2-2, with a weak D call TRBD1 (5 bases). From germline, CDR1 is SGHRS and CDR2 YFSETQ. V was shortened by 4 bases and J by 6 bases, with 13 bases between the two germline ends. The CDR3 length is 14 residues. CDR3 region: CASSDGRGSGELFF. As DNA, the CDR3 is TGCGCCAGCAGCGATGGAAGGGGCTCCGGGGAGCTGTTTTTT.

This clonotype has at least ten counts. The genes are TRBV11-3 and TRBJ2-1, with D possibly TRBD1 on 5 matching bases. This CDR3 is built from 15 residues. Germline V lookup: CDR1 SGHNT, CDR2 YENEEA. With 5 bases removed from V and 1 base from J, the gap between germline ends came to 12 bases. CDR3 region: CASSPLTESYNEQFF. The CDR3 DNA sequence: TGTGCCAGCAGCCCCCTGACAGAATCCTACAATGAGCAGTTCTTC.

In its sample, this clonotype was seen many times. V is TRBV28 and J is TRBJ1-2; D is possibly TRBD1 (5 bases). Trimming shortened V by 5 bases and J by 6 bases, and 13 bases separated the two germline ends. Looked up from germline, CDR1 is MDHEN and CDR2 is SYDVKM. The CDR3 contains 13 residues. The CDR3: CASSPLTADGYTF. CDR3 DNA: TGTGCCAGCAGTCCCTTGACAGCCGATGGCTACACCTTC.

This clonotype was seen ten or more times. This rearrangement joins TRBV11-2 to TRBJ2-2, with 12 positions matching TRBD2. The V gene end was trimmed by 0 bases and the J gene end by 5 bases; junction bases not matched to a gene: 4. Per germline, CDR1 SGHAT and CDR2 FQNNGV. The CDR3 contains 17 residues. The CDR3 sequence is CASSLEPSGRATGELFF. As DNA, the CDR3 is TGTGCCAGCAGCTTAGAACCTAGCGGGAGGGCTACCGGGGAGCTGTTTTTT.

This clonotype ranks as medium-sized. The chain employs TRBV5-4 and TRBJ2-1, with D unresolved. Looked up from germline, CDR1 is SGHNT and CDR2 is YYREEE (reference sequence). The CDR3 has 11 amino acids. Between the trimmed V and J ends, which lost 3 bases and 8 bases, there was a span of 6 bases. The CDR3, as DNA: TGTGCCAGCAGCTGGGTCGATGAGCAGTTCTTC. This translates into CASSWVDEQFF. The variable domain in full, with the rest retrieved from reference TRBV5-4 and TRBJ2-1, is ETGVTQSPTHLIKTRGQQVTLRCSSQSGHNTVSWYQQALGQGPQFIFQYYREEENGRGNFPPRFSGLQFPNYSSELNVNALELDDSALYLCASSWVDEQFFGPGTRLTVL.

This clonotype was seen ten or more times. The chain combines TRBV20-1 with TRBJ1-2; 8 bases are a match to TRBD1. The CDR3 contains 14 residues. CDR1 and CDR2 from the germline V gene are DFQATT and SNEGSKA (reference sequence). The V gene end was trimmed by 6 bases and the J gene end by 4 bases; junction bases not matched to a gene: 10. CDR3 residues: CSAKWITGGYGYTF. In DNA form, the CDR3 reads TGCAGTGCCAAATGGATTACAGGGGGCTATGGCTACACCTTC.

This clonotype was seen at least ten times. The J gene is TRBJ2-1, the V gene TRBV20-1; 8 bases match TRBD2. CDR1 is DFQATT, CDR2 SNEGSKA, per germline (reference sequence). The CDR3 has 14 residues. CDR3 bases: TGCAGCACGCAACGGGGGGGCTCCTACAATGAGCAGTTCTTC. It yields the protein CSTQRGGSYNEQFF.

This clonotype was seen many times. The V and J genes are TRBV5-1 and TRBJ1-1, with 9 bases identical to TRBD1. The germline V gene encodes CDR1 SGHRS and CDR2 YFSETQ. The CDR3 sequence is 15 residues long. Trimming cost V 7 bases and J 1 base; bases outside gene matches: 8. The CDR3 protein is CASLGQGGRNTEAFF. The CDR3 DNA follows: TGCGCCAGCTTGGGACAGGGTGGGAGGAACACTGAAGCTTTCTTT.

This clonotype appeared many times. This chain joins TRBV7-6 and TRBJ2-7, with D tentatively TRBD2 (5 bases). This CDR3 contains 15 residues. V was clipped by 1 base and J by 2 bases, with 12 bases between them. Germline values: CDR1 SGHVS, CDR2 FNYEAQ. CDR3 bases: TGTGCCAGCAGCTTAGGCTGGACTCCTGCCTACGAGCAGTACTTC. Protein: CASSLGWTPAYEQYF. The full variable domain, in which reference TRBV7-6 and TRBJ2-7 provide the parts outside the CDR3, is GAGVSQSPRYKVTKRGQDVALRCDPISGHVSLYWYRQALGQGPEFLTYFNYEAQQDKSGLPNDRFSAERPEGSISTLTIQRTEQRDSAMYRCASSLGWTPAYEQYFGPGTRLTVT.

This clonotype was counted ten times or more. This rearrangement joins TRBV27 to TRBJ2-7, with D possibly called TRBD1 or TRBD2 (5 bases each). The CDR3 loop spans 14 amino acids. Germline values: CDR1 MNHEY, CDR2 SMNVEV (reference sequence). The germline V and J ends were trimmed by 3 bases and 4 bases, with 13 bases remaining between them. The CDR3 spells CASSLGPLIYEQYF. As DNA, the CDR3 is TGTGCCAGCAGTTTGGGACCCTTAATTTACGAGCAGTACTTC.

This clonotype is classed as medium-sized (0.01 to 0.1%). The rearrangement links TRBV12-3 or TRBV12-4 to TRBJ1-5; D not resolved. V was clipped by 3 bases and J by 4 bases, with 10 bases between them. The CDR3 has 14 residues. The CDR3 nucleotides read TGTGCCAGCAGTTTTACCATCCTGAATCAGCCCCAGCATTTT. It yields the protein CASSFTILNQPQHF.

CDR3 loop: CSARVGGNIQYF. CDR3 sequence (DNA): TGCAGTGCTAGAGTCGGGGGGAACATTCAGTACTTC. The chain has TRBV20-1 and TRBJ2-4, with 7 bases identical to TRBD2. From germline, CDR1 is DFQATT and CDR2 SNEGSKA (reference sequence). Trimming removed 1 base from V and 7 bases from J; junction bases left unmatched: 1. The CDR3 has 12 amino acids.

This clonotype came up many times. The genes are TRBV6-2 or TRBV6-3 and TRBJ2-7; D unclear. The CDR3 length is 12 residues. The germline V gene has CDR1 MNHEY and CDR2 SVGEGT. V lost 6 bases to trimming and J lost 1 base, with 7 bases between them. The CDR3 sequence: CASSGRSYEQYF. DNA for the CDR3: TGTGCCAGCAGCGGACGTTCCTACGAGCAGTACTTC.